Listed below are T cell receptor beta chains from one sample, sequenced in a study of T-cell memory formation after mild COVID-19. TCRdb reprocessed the 5' RACE reads via MiXCR and lists one record per CDR3 protein. This repertoire shows 300,000 to 350,000 distinct CDR3 sequences, roughly 21% found once; its top ten account for 21%. The sequenced sample was PBMCs or a T cell subset sorted from them (not recorded which). These receptors were collected from a man aged 18 to 30 who had mild COVID-19 (a few samples of this study predate the infection). Cell type and time point are not known. Each CDR3 is given with its conserved first and last residue. Each record gives: J gene, clone size, D gene, V gene, CDR3 DNA, CDR3 protein. A D gene is named only where the DNA matches it firmly. A clone size is listed for some rows: how often the clone was seen (once, few, many), or a class if it is expanded.

TRBJ2-3	few	NA	TRBV14	TGTGCCAGCAGCCAAAGTCTGGGGCAGGGTGAGAGCACAGATACGCAGTATTTT	CASSQSLGQGESTDTQYF
TRBJ1-1	few	NA	TRBV4-3	TGCGCCAGCAGCCAAGGGGAAGGGGGGAACACTGAAGCTTTCTTT	CASSQGEGGNTEAFF
TRBJ1-1	NA	NA	TRBV5-1	TGCGCCAGCAGCCACACCAGAACTGAAGCTTTCTTT	CASSHTRTEAFF
TRBJ2-5	many	NA	TRBV15	TGTGCCACCAGCAGGGGTTTGAGTACCGGAGAGACCCAGTACTTC	CATSRGLSTGETQYF
TRBJ2-5	few	TRBD1	TRBV28	TGTGCCAGCAGTTTTTCCCCCAGGGGGCTCGAGACCCAGTACTTC	CASSFSPRGLETQYF
TRBJ2-1	many	TRBD2	TRBV12-3/TRBV12-4	TGTGCCAGCAGTCCCACTAGCGGGGGCGATGAGCAGTTCTTC	CASSPTSGGDEQFF
TRBJ1-2	NA	NA	TRBV15	TGTGCCACCAGCGGCAGGACAGCTGATGGCTACACCTTC	CATSGRTADGYTF
TRBJ2-4	NA	NA	TRBV28	TGTGCCAGCAGTTTAATAGGGCTAGCCAAAAACATTCAGTCCTTC	CASSLIGLAKNIQSF
TRBJ1-5	few	NA	TRBV28	TGTGCCAGCGGACTCCTGAGTAGCAATCAGCCCCAGCATTTT	CASGLLSSNQPQHF
TRBJ1-3	few	NA	TRBV4-1	TGCGCCAGCAGCCAAGGCTCTGGAAACACCATATATTTT	CASSQGSGNTIYF
TRBJ1-5	NA	NA	TRBV19	TGTGCCAGTAGAGGCGGCAGGGGCGATCAGCCCCAGCATTTT	CASRGGRGDQPQHF
TRBJ2-2	few	TRBD2	TRBV5-1	TGCGCCAGCAGCTTGGCCCTTAGCGGGGTGCACACCGGGGAGCTGTTTTTT	CASSLALSGVHTGELFF
TRBJ1-3	NA	NA	TRBV20-1	TGCAGTGCTAGAGACCGAGGGGGTTACGGAAACACCATATATTTT	CSARDRGGYGNTIYF
TRBJ2-2	NA	NA	TRBV4-3	TGCGCCAGCAGCCAAGATTCGGCTGGAGCGAACACCGGGGAGCTGTTTTTT	CASSQDSAGANTGELFF
TRBJ2-3	many	TRBD1	TRBV12-3/TRBV12-4	TGTGCCAGCAGGAACAGGGGAGTGGCAGATACGCAGTATTTT	CASRNRGVADTQYF
TRBJ1-1	NA	NA	TRBV5-1	TGCGCCAGCAGCCTGGGGTGGGTGCAGGGTACGAACACTGAAGCTTTCTTT	CASSLGWVQGTNTEAFF
TRBJ1-1	few	NA	TRBV12-3/TRBV12-4	TGTGCCAGCAGTTTAATGGGGGGAGGGACTGAAGCTTTCTTT	CASSLMGGGTEAFF
TRBJ1-4	NA	NA	TRBV12-3/TRBV12-4	TGTGCCAGCAGTTTATTGGCAGGGTGGGGAGAAAAACTGTTTTTT	CASSLLAGWGEKLFF
TRBJ2-7	NA	NA	TRBV12-3/TRBV12-4	TGTGCCAGCAGTCTACATCAAGGGGAGCAGTACTTC	CASSLHQGEQYF
TRBJ2-3	few	NA	TRBV5-1	TGCGCCAGCAACGACTTTACTAGCACAGATACGCAGTATTTT	CASNDFTSTDTQYF
TRBJ2-3	few	NA	TRBV7-2	TGTGCCAGCAGCTTAGGGGGTGGGGGGAGCACAGATACGCAGTATTTT	CASSLGGGGSTDTQYF
TRBJ2-7	NA	TRBD1	TRBV7-6	TGTGCCAGCAGCTTAGCCGGCCAGGGGGCCTACGAGCAGTACTTC	CASSLAGQGAYEQYF
TRBJ2-7	NA	TRBD1	TRBV12-3/TRBV12-4	TGTGCCAGCAGTCTCGGGACAGGGGCTACGAAGCAGTACTTC	CASSLGTGATKQYF
TRBJ1-3	many	NA	TRBV5-1	TGTGCCAGCAGCTTACAGGGTTCTGGAAACACCATATATTTT	CASSLQGSGNTIYF
TRBJ2-5	NA	NA	TRBV10-3	TGTGCCAGCAGGGGGGGGCCCGGGGGGGCCCGGAAGACCCAGTACTTC	CASRGGPGGARKTQYF
TRBJ1-4	few	TRBD1	TRBV5-1	TGCGCCAGCAGCTTTACCGGACAGGGGGAAAAACTGTTTTTT	CASSFTGQGEKLFF
TRBJ2-2	many	TRBD2	TRBV2	TGTGCCAGCAGTGACCTCGGACTAGCGGGGGGGCCCACCGGGGAGCTGTTTTTT	CASSDLGLAGGPTGELFF
TRBJ1-5	NA	NA	TRBV3-1	TGTGCCAGCAACCCAAGACAGGCCCCAATGCGGGACAATCAGCCCCAGCATTTT	CASNPRQAPMRDNQPQHF